This TCR beta chain was captured in a study of immune characterization of retroperitoneal liposarcoma. TCRdb ran MiXCR on the PCR reads and lists one entry per CDR3 protein. The sample contains about 1,500 distinct CDR3 sequences, around 50% of which appear only once. The source material was tumor tissue. The sequence was obtained from a male donor with retroperitoneal liposarcoma.

The chain's CDR3 is CASSLGVTTGELFF. The CDR3 coding sequence is TGTGCCAGCAGCTTAGGGGTAACCACCGGGGAGCTGTTTTTT. The chain links TRBV7-4 to TRBJ2-2, with no clear D. The germline V gene has CDR1 SGHVT and CDR2 SQSDAQ. CDR3 length equals 14 residues. V was cut by 1 base and J by 4 bases, with 7 bases left in between. The whole variable domain, remainder taken from reference TRBV7-4 and TRBJ2-2, is GAGVSQSPRYKVAKRGRDVALRCDSISGHVTLYWYRQTLGQGSEVLTYSQSDAQRDKSGRPSGRFSAERPERSVSTLKIQRTEQGDSAVYLCASSLGVTTGELFFGEGSRLTVL.